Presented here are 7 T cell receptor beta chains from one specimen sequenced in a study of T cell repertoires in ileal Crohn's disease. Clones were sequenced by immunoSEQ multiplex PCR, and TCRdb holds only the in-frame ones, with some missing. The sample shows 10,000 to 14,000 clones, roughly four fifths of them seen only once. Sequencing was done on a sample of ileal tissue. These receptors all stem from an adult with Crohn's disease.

The CDR3 region is CASSEYGANVLTF. CDR3 in DNA: TGTGCCAGCAGTGAATATGGGGCCAACGTCCTGACTTTC. This chain connects TRBV2 to TRBJ2-6, with D unclear. Germline lookup yields CDR1 SNHLY and CDR2 FYNNEI. The germline V and J ends were trimmed by 2 bases and 3 bases, with 2 bases remaining between them. The CDR3 has 13 amino acids.

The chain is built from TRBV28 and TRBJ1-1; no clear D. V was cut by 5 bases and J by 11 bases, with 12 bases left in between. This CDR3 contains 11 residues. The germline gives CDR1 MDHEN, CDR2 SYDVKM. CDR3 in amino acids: CASSINREAFF. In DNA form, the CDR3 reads TGTGCCAGCAGTATCAATAGGGAGGCTTTCTTT.

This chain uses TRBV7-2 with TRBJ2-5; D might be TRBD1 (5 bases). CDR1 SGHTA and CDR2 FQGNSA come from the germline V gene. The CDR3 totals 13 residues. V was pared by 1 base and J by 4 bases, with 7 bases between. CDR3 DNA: TGTGCCAGCAGCTTAGAGCAGGGAGAGACCCAGTACTTC. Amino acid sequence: CASSLEQGETQYF.

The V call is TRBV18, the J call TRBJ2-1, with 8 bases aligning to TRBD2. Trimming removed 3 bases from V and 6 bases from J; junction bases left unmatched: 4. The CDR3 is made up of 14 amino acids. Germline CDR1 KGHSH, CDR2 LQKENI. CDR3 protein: CASSPGGDTNEQFF. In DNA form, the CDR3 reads TGTGCCAGCTCACCCGGGGGGGATACCAATGAGCAGTTCTTC. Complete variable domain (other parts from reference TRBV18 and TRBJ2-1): NAGVMQNPRHLVRRRGQEARLRCSPMKGHSHVYWYRQLPEEGLKFMVYLQKENIIDESGMPKERFSAEFPKEGPSILRIQQVVRGDSAAYFCASSPGGDTNEQFFGPGTRLTVL.

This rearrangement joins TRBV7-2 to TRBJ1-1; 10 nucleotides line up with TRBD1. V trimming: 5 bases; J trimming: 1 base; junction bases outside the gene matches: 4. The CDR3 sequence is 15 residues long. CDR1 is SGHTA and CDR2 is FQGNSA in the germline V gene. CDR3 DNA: TGTGCCAGCAGCCCGAGGGACAGGGGGAACACTGAAGCTTTCTTT. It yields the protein CASSPRDRGNTEAFF.

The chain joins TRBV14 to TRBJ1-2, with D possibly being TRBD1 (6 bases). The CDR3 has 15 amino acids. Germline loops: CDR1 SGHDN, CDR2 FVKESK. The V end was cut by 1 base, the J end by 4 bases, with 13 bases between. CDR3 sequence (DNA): TGTGCCAGCAGCCAAGGGGGGCGTGGGGTCTATGGCTACACCTTC. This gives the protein CASSQGGRGVYGYTF.

The CDR3 protein is CASSKNRIRNYEQYF. The DNA for the CDR3 is TGTGCCAGCAGCAAAAACAGGATTCGAAACTACGAGCAGTACTTC. The chain joins TRBV7-2 to TRBJ2-7; maybe TRBD1 (5 bases). The length of the CDR3 is 15 residues. The V gene lost 5 bases and the J gene lost 3 bases, with 17 bases spanning the gap. The V gene's germline CDR1 is SGHTA and CDR2 FQGNSA.